The 20 T cell receptor beta chains given below trace back to one sample, sequenced in a study of a mutant IDH1 vaccine in newly diagnosed glioma. TCRdb keeps only in-frame clones here, not all; method: immunoSEQ multiplex PCR. The table records some 60,000 clones, roughly 80% of them present only once. No antigen has been assigned to these receptors. Specified time point: week 11, during vaccination. Topical imiquimod was applied with each vaccine dose, which held 300 ug of mutant IDH1 20-mer peptide. The sample in question was PBMCs, obtained from a glioma patient whose treatment included an IDH1 peptide vaccine. The receptors originated from a man aged 50-60 years with glioma.

The V and J genes are TRBV29-1 and TRBJ2-7, with TRBD1 matching 11 bases. Germline-derived CDR1 and CDR2 are SQVTM and ANQGSEA. The CDR3 runs 13 residues. The J segment lost 3 bases and the V segment lost 6 bases, leaving 4 bases of the junction unmatched. The CDR3 coding sequence is TGCAGCGTCCCGGGACAGGGGGACTACGAGCAGTACTTC. It codes for CSVPGQGDYEQYF.

The chain combines TRBV6-5 with TRBJ1-1, with a tentative D call TRBD1 (5 bases). The CDR3 loop spans 13 amino acids. The germline V and J ends were trimmed by 5 bases and 4 bases, with 11 bases remaining between them. Germline loops: CDR1 MNHEY, CDR2 SVGAGI. As DNA, the CDR3 is TGTGCCAGCAGTACGTTCGGGGGCACTGAAGCTTTCTTT. Encoded protein: CASSTFGGTEAFF.

The V and J genes are TRBV28 and TRBJ1-3, with a weak D call TRBD1 (5 bases). V was pared by 6 bases and J by 2 bases, with 11 bases between. Germline CDR1 MDHEN, CDR2 SYDVKM. This CDR3 is built from 14 residues. The DNA of the CDR3 is TGTGCCAGCAGCCCGACAGTGCCTGGAAACACCATATATTTT. Encoded protein: CASSPTVPGNTIYF.

The gene calls are TRBV7-6 and TRBJ1-2; D might be TRBD1 (5 bases). The CDR3 totals 14 residues. Germline lookup yields CDR1 SGHVS and CDR2 FNYEAQ. V lost 0 bases and J lost 6, with 11 bases in between. CDR3 coding DNA: TGTGCCAGCAGCTTAGCGTATGGGGGTAATGGCTACACCTTC. This translates into CASSLAYGGNGYTF.

The V call is TRBV7-2, the J call TRBJ1-1, with 8 positions matching TRBD1. This CDR3 is 16 amino acids long. Looked up from germline, CDR1 is SGHTA and CDR2 is FQGNSA. The V gene end was trimmed by 5 bases and the J gene end by 4 bases; junction bases not matched to a gene: 12. The CDR3 DNA sequence: TGTGCCAGCAGCCCCCGGGCAGGGGGCATGGGCACTGAAGCTTTCTTT. Protein sequence: CASSPRAGGMGTEAFF.

The rearrangement uses TRBV6-5 and TRBJ2-2, with TRBD2 matching over 15 bases. The CDR3 has 14 residues. J gave up 7 bases and V 9 bases, and 3 bases lay outside the gene matches. CDR1 MNHEY and CDR2 SVGAGI come from the germline V gene. The CDR3, as DNA: TGTGCCAGTAGGACTAGCGGGAGGGGCGGGGAGCTGTTTTTT. This encodes CASRTSGRGGELFF.

The rearrangement uses TRBV18 and TRBJ1-4, with 7 bases that match TRBD1. CDR1 and CDR2 (germline): KGHSH, LQKENI. The CDR3 runs 16 residues. J lost 3 bases, V lost 6 bases, and 10 bases had no gene match. The CDR3 spells CASSLSLTGSNEKLFF. The DNA of the CDR3 is TGTGCCAGCTCGCTAAGCCTGACAGGGTCTAATGAAAAACTGTTTTTT.

The chain uses TRBV18 and TRBJ2-7; 9 nucleotides align to TRBD1. Germline V gene lookup returns CDR1 KGHSH and CDR2 LQKENI. J was trimmed by 3 bases and V by 1 base; bases with no gene match: 1. The CDR3 contains 14 residues. The chain's CDR3 is CASSPRDRDYEQYF. In DNA, the CDR3 is TGTGCCAGCTCACCACGGGACAGGGACTACGAGCAGTACTTC.

The chain employs TRBV5-1 and TRBJ2-5; possibly TRBD1 or TRBD2 for D (5 bases each). CDR3 length: 14 residues. V lost 0 bases, J lost 7 bases, and 13 bases lay in between. Germline V gene data show CDR1 as SGHRS and CDR2 as YFSETQ. The CDR3 sequence: CASSLEVAQGTQYF. CDR3 nucleotides: TGCGCCAGCAGCTTGGAAGTAGCGCAGGGGACCCAGTACTTC.

V usage is TRBV28 and J usage is TRBJ2-3; unclear D gene. The CDR3 has 14 residues. Germline V gene lookup returns CDR1 MDHEN and CDR2 SYDVKM. V shed 3 bases and J shed 0 bases, with 7 bases lying between them. CDR3 nucleotides: TGTGCCAGCAGTTTGTCAGTTAGCACAGATACGCAGTATTTT. This encodes CASSLSVSTDTQYF. The full variable domain, with the rest looked up from reference TRBV28 and TRBJ2-3, is DVKVTQSSRYLVKRTGEKVFLECVQDMDHENMFWYRQDPGLGLRLIYFSYDVKMKEKGDIPEGYSVSREKKERFSLILESASTNQTSMYLCASSLSVSTDTQYFGPGTRLTVL.

The gene calls are TRBV29-1 and TRBJ2-2; D not certain. CDR1 SQVTM and CDR2 ANQGSEA come from the germline V gene. Trimming took 4 bases from V and 6 from J, leaving 6 bases between them. The CDR3 extends over 11 amino acids. The CDR3: CSVVVAGELFF. CDR3 DNA sequence: TGCAGCGTTGTGGTAGCCGGGGAGCTGTTTTTT.

The chain recombines TRBV21-1 with TRBJ1-3; the table names TRBD1, a call not compared with the DNA. TRBV21-1 is assigned pseudogene status. This CDR3 is built from 14 residues. The CDR3 bases are TGTGCCAGCAGCGTACAGGGTTTTGGAAACACCATATATTTT. This sequence encodes CASSVQGFGNTIYF.

This clone has a single count. The chain combines TRBV19 with TRBJ1-2, with D hard to call. Between the trimmed V and J ends, which lost 0 bases and 4 bases, there was a span of 6 bases. Germline loops: CDR1 LNHDA, CDR2 SQIVND (reference sequence). The CDR3 has 13 residues. The CDR3 is CASSIDRVYGYTF. The CDR3 DNA reads TGTGCCAGTAGTATAGATAGAGTCTATGGCTACACCTTC.

V usage is TRBV7-2 and J usage is TRBJ1-2; the D is unclear. V was trimmed by 5 bases and J by 7 bases, leaving 11 bases between them. Per germline, CDR1 SGHTA and CDR2 FQGNSA. This CDR3 is built from 12 residues. The CDR3 DNA reads as TGTGCCAGCAGCCCCCGGGGATCTGGCTACACCTTC. Its protein product is CASSPRGSGYTF. The entire variable domain, with the rest obtained from reference TRBV7-2 and TRBJ1-2, is as follows: GAGVSQSPSNKVTEKGKDVELRCDPISGHTALYWYRQSLGQGLEFLIYFQGNSAPDKSGLPSDRFSAERTGGSVSTLTIQRTQQEDSAVYLCASSPRGSGYTFGSGTRLTVV.

V gene TRBV4-1 combines with J gene TRBJ2-3; no definite D call. This CDR3 is 13 amino acids long. Per the germline V gene, CDR1 is MGHRA and CDR2 is YSYEKL. The V gene lost 3 bases and the J gene lost 4 bases, with 8 bases spanning the gap. In DNA, the CDR3 is TGCGCCAGCAGCCATAGGACCTCAGATACGCAGTATTTT. As protein: CASSHRTSDTQYF.

The V call is TRBV11-2, the J call TRBJ2-7; unclear D gene. With 0 bases removed from V and 5 bases from J, the gap between germline ends came to 11 bases. There are 14 residues in the CDR3. Germline V CDR1 and CDR2: SGHAT, FQNNGV. The CDR3 protein is CASSLERTVHEQYF. CDR3 nucleotide sequence: TGTGCCAGCAGCTTAGAGAGGACGGTCCACGAGCAGTACTTC.

Only a few counts were recorded for this clone. The genes are TRBV18 and TRBJ1-2; D unresolved. This CDR3 comprises 15 residues. The V end lost 2 bases, the J end lost 3 bases, and 13 bases lay between the germline ends. Germline V gene data show CDR1 as KGHSH and CDR2 as LQKENI. In nucleotides, the CDR3 is TGTGCCAGCTCACCATCATCCGCTCCCGACTATGGCTACACCTTC. Translation: CASSPSSAPDYGYTF.

The chain has TRBV11-3 and TRBJ2-7, with D possibly being TRBD1 or TRBD2 (5 bases each). V lost 5 bases, J lost 1 base, and 27 bases lay in between. The CDR3 consists of 19 residues. Per germline, CDR1 SGHNT and CDR2 YENEEA. The CDR3 is CASSRQIGLFRDVSYEQYF. The DNA of the CDR3 is TGTGCCAGCAGCCGTCAGATTGGGCTCTTCCGGGACGTTTCCTACGAGCAGTACTTC.

J is TRBJ2-5 and V is TRBV2; D remains unclear. The V end lost 11 bases, the J end lost 5 bases, and 12 bases lay between the germline ends. This CDR3 contains 11 residues. Germline V lookup: CDR1 SNHLY, CDR2 FYNNEI. In DNA, the CDR3 is TGTGCCGGGTCTTTAGAGGAGACCCAGTACTTC. This sequence encodes CAGSLEETQYF.

The chain couples TRBV6-6 to TRBJ1-5, with TRBD1 as a possible D gene (6 bases). Germline V lookup: CDR1 MNHNY, CDR2 SVGAGI (reference sequence). V lost 6 bases, J lost 0 bases, and 12 bases lay in between. This CDR3 is 15 amino acids long. The CDR3 DNA reads as TGTGCCAGCAGCCCAACAGGGAATAGCAATCAGCCCCAGCATTTT. Translated, it gives CASSPTGNSNQPQHF.